The source of this T cell receptor (beta chain) is a study of cytomegalovirus exposure and HLA in healthy donors. Looking at the study overall: Researchers found that under 90% of some 400 genotyped donors fell within the Caucasian-associated ancestry cluster. Overall study results and limits: Common viral pathogens were later found to be apparently linked to several of the most significant clusters. TCR beta sequences reportedly predicted most subjects' HLA-A and HLA-B alleles accurately. Equally common other TCR beta chains were less clonally expanded than HLA-associated ones, a later analysis found.

The germline V gene has CDR1 SGHNT and CDR2 YYREEE (reference sequence). Trimming removed 1 base from V and 4 bases from J; junction bases left unmatched: 6. This CDR3 is built from 16 residues. As to this clone: Its antigen is as yet unknown.

Amplification used 60 Vbeta primers and 13 Jbeta primers. The table came from immunoSEQ multiplex PCR; TCRdb's copy has only in-frame clones and leaves some out. Altogether about 180,000 clones are present, approximately 84% being singletons, with the ten largest covering under 1.5%. The receptor was isolated from a girl aged 10 to 17 in good health and CMV-seropositive. The chain uses TRBV5-4 and TRBJ2-1, with TRBD2 matching 9 bases. Material for sequencing was PBMCs. CDR3 protein: CASSLSRTSVYNEQFF. CDR3 in DNA: TGTGCCAGCAGCTTGTCGCGGACTAGCGTTTACAATGAGCAGTTCTTC.